This TCR beta chain derives from a study of patients and donors after allogeneic stem cell transplantation (dated by TCRdb to 2018 to 2021). As concerns this clonotype: Its antigen is not yet known. One base away there is no much larger clone; base qualities are not given.

According to the germline V gene, CDR1 reads SNHLY and CDR2 reads FYNNEI. The CDR3 spans 14 residues, from the cysteine through the phenylalanine. The sequence is cut down to CDR3 DNA, 42 bases in frame from base 1. V is pared back by 8 bases and J by 9 bases, with 20 bases lying between the germline termini. Receptors were amplified or captured by RT-PCR. Instrument on record: NextSeq 550. TCRdb applied fastp at Q25 and MiXCR to the public reads, then kept only in-frame beta chains. Rows with a matching CDR3 protein are joined into one entry that keeps the most common DNA and genes. For this sample the table gives about a million distinct CDR3 sequences, of which about a sixth were detected only once. Roughly 6% of the sample is taken by the ten largest.

The V gene is TRBV2 and the J gene is TRBJ2-1; the D gene could be either TRBD1 or TRBD2, each agreeing at 5 bases. The TCR sequence derives from a human donor who was either an allogeneic HSCT recipient or a stem cell or donor lymphocyte infusion donor (not recorded which). It is not recorded whose cells these are; they may come from a transplant donor. Sequencing used blood, either unsorted or a sorted T cell fraction (not recorded which). The bases read TGTGCCAGCTCCCCGGGCCGCTCTGGGGGTGAGCAGTTCTTC. Its protein product is CASSPGRSGGEQFF.